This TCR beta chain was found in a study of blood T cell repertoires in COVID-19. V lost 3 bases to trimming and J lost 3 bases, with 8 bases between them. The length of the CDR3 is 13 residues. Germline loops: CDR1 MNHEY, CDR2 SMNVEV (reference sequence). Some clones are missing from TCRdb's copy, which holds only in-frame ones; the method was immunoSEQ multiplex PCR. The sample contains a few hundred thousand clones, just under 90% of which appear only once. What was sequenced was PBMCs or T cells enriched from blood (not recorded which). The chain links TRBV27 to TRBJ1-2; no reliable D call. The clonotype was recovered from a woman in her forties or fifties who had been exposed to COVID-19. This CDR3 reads CASSFTGDYGYTF. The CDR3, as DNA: TGTGCCAGCAGTTTTACGGGTGACTATGGCTACACCTTC.